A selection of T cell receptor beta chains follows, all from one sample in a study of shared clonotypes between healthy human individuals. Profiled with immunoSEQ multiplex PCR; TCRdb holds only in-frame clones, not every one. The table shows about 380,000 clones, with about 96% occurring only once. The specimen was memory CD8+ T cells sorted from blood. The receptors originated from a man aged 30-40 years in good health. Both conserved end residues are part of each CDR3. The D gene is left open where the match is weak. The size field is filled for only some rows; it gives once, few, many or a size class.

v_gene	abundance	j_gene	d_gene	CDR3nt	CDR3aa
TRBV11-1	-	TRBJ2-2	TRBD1	TGTGCCACCAGACAGGGGAGGACCGGGGAGCTGTTTTTT	CATRQGRTGELFF
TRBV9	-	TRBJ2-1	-	TGTGCCAGCAGCGTAGGTCGCGGGACCAATGAGCAGTTCTTC	CASSVGRGTNEQFF
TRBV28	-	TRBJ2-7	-	TGTGCCAGCAGAAATCTCGTGGCGGGCATATACGAGCAGTACTTC	CASRNLVAGIYEQYF
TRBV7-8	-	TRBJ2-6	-	TGTGCCAGCAGCTTACGGCTATCTGGGGCCAACGTCCTGACTTTC	CASSLRLSGANVLTF
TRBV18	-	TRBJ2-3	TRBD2	TGTGCCAGCTCACCAGGTAGCGGGAGGCCAGATACGCAGTATTTT	CASSPGSGRPDTQYF
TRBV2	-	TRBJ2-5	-	TGTGCCAGCAGTGAATGGAGGACTTACCTTTGGGGGCAAGAGACCCAGTACTTC	CASSEWRTYLWGQETQYF
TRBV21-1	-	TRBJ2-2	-	TGTGCCAGCAGCAAACGGTCGAACACCGGGGAGCTGTTTTTT	CASSKRSNTGELFF
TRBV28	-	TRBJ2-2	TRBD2	TGTGCCAGCAGGATAGCGGGATACACCGGGGAGCTGTTTTTT	CASRIAGYTGELFF
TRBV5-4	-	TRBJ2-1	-	TGTGCCAGCAGCTTGGATAAGAACAATGAGCAGTTCTTC	CASSLDKNNEQFF
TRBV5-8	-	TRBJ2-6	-	TGTGCCAGCAGCTTGGCCTACGGGTCTGGGGCCAACGTCCTGACTTTC	CASSLAYGSGANVLTF
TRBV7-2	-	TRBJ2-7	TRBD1	TGTGCCAGCAGCATTACGGGACAGGTTAGTTTCTTC	CASSITGQVSFF
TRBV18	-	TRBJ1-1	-	TGTGCCAGCTCACCAAATCAGGGGAGGCCTGAAGCTTTCTTT	CASSPNQGRPEAFF
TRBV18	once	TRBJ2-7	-	TGTGCCAGCTCACTTCAGGGGTACTACTACGAGCAGTACTTC	CASSLQGYYYEQYF
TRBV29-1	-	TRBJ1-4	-	TGCAGCGTTGCGGGACGAACTAATGAAAAACTGTTTTTT	CSVAGRTNEKLFF
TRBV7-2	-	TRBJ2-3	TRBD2	TGTGCCAGCAGCTTAGTAGGACTAGCGGGGAGCACAGATACGCAGTATTTT	CASSLVGLAGSTDTQYF
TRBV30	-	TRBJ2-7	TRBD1	TGTGCCTGGAGTGTCGGACAGGGAGGCTACGAGCAGTACTTC	CAWSVGQGGYEQYF
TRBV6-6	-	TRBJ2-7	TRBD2	TGTGCCAGCAGTTACTCGACTAGCGGGAGGGCCGAGCAGTACTTC	CASSYSTSGRAEQYF
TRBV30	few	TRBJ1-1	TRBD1	TGTGCCTGGAGCCAGGACAGGGCCCGTCGGGGGGCTTTCTTT	CAWSQDRARRGAFF
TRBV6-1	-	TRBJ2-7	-	TGTGCCAGCAGTGAGGGCCTCTCCTACGAGCAGTACTTC	CASSEGLSYEQYF
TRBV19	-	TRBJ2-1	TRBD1	TGTGCCAGCGAGGACAGGGGGATCTACAATGAGCAGTTCTTC	CASEDRGIYNEQFF
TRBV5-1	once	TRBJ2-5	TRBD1	TGCGCCAGCAGCGCCTGGGACAGGGTACAAGAGACCCAGTACTTC	CASSAWDRVQETQYF
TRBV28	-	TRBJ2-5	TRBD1	TGTGCCAGCAGTTTCCCGGGACAGGGGGCGCTGGAAGAGACCCAGTACTTC	CASSFPGQGALEETQYF
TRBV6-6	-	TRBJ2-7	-	TGTGCCAGCAGTTCCCTCTTGCCCTCCTACGAGCAGTACTTC	CASSSLLPSYEQYF
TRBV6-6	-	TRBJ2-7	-	TGTGCCAGCACCAGGGGTTGGAACGAGCAGTACTTC	CASTRGWNEQYF
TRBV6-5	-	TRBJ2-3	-	TGTGCCAGCAGTGACTTCGCAGATACGCAGTATTTT	CASSDFADTQYF
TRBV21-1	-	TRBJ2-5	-	TGTGCCAGCAGCAAATGTGACAGGTACCAAGAGACCCAGTACTTC	CASSKCDRYQETQYF
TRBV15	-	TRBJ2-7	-	TGTGCCACCAGCGGAGGACAGACCTACGAGCAGTACTTC	CATSGGQTYEQYF
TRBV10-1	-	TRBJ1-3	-	TGCGCCAGCAAGGACGACTCTGGAAACACCATATATTTT	CASKDDSGNTIYF
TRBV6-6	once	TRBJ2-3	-	TGTGCCAGCAGTTACGGTTTTCTCACAGATACGCAGTATTTT	CASSYGFLTDTQYF
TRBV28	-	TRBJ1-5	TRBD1	TGTGCCAGCAGGCTAACAGGGGCAAGTCAGCCCCAGCATTTT	CASRLTGASQPQHF
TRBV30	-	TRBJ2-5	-	TGTGCCTGGAGTGTACTCCTAACAGGGACCCAGTACTTC	CAWSVLLTGTQYF
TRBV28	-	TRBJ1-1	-	TGTGCCACCACTGACAGCGGCTACACTGAAGCTTTCTTT	CATTDSGYTEAFF
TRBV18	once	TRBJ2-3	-	TGTGCCAGCTCACCAAAACTAGCAGATACGCAGTATTTT	CASSPKLADTQYF
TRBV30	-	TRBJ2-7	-	TGTGCCTGGAGTGTACATCGGGGGGCCTCCTACGAGCAGTACTTC	CAWSVHRGASYEQYF
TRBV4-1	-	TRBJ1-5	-	TGCGCCAGCAGCCAAGGGACAGACGGGCGGGGGCAGCCCCAGCATTTT	CASSQGTDGRGQPQHF
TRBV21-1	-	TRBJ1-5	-	TGTGCCAGCAGCAAAGGGGGTCAGCCCCAGCATTTT	CASSKGGQPQHF
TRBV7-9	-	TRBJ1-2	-	TGTGCCAGCAGCTTGGGGGACGGGACTAACTATGGCTACACCTTC	CASSLGDGTNYGYTF
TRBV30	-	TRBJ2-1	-	TGTGCCTGGAGTGTGTACGATGAGCAGTTCTTC	CAWSVYDEQFF
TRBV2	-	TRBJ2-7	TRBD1	TGTGCCAGTTTTCCACAGACAGGGGTCGACTACGAGCAGTACTTC	CASFPQTGVDYEQYF
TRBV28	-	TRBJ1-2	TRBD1	TGTGCCAGCAGCACAGGGGGCGCGGGCTATGGCTACACCTTC	CASSTGGAGYGYTF
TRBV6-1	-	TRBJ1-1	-	TGTGCCAGCAGTGAACCTCGGTTGAACACTGAAGCTTTCTTT	CASSEPRLNTEAFF
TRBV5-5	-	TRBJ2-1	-	TGTGCCAGCAGCGCGACAGTGAATGAGCAGTTCTTC	CASSATVNEQFF